Each of the 25 T cell receptor beta chains below was sequenced from the same sample in a study of shared clonotypes between healthy human individuals. Some clones are missing from TCRdb's copy, which holds only in-frame ones; the method was immunoSEQ multiplex PCR. Seen here are approximately 82,000 clones, 50% to 70% observed once, and the top ten hold 51%. Sample: memory CD8+ T cells sorted from blood. Noted subset: CD45RO+ cells pooled with CCR7-negative TemRA cells. The source of these receptors is a man younger than 45 in good health.

Details on this clone: A far more abundant clone sits one base away, making this likely a read error. This chain connects TRBV6-5 to TRBJ1-2, with a weak D call TRBD1 (6 bases). V was cut by 2 bases and J by 8 bases, with 15 bases left in between. CDR1 is MNHEY and CDR2 is SVGAGI in the germline V gene. This CDR3 has 14 amino acids. The CDR3, as DNA: TGTGCCAGCAGTTACCGAGGGGGGAGCGCGGGCTACACCTTC. This gives the protein CASSYRGGSAGYTF.

CDR3 in DNA: TGCGCCAGCAGCTTGGGGGGCGCGGGTGAAGGCTACACCTTC. This sequence encodes CASSLGGAGEGYTF. The chain is built from TRBV5-1 and TRBJ1-2, with TRBD1 as a possible D gene (5 bases). V was trimmed by 0 bases and J by 8 bases, leaving 14 bases between them. The CDR3 runs to 14 residues. Germline V gene sequence: CDR1 SGHRS, CDR2 YFSETQ.

The chain links TRBV5-4 to TRBJ2-4; perhaps D is TRBD1 or TRBD2 (6 bases each). Germline V gene lookup returns CDR1 SGHNT and CDR2 YYREEE (reference sequence). The CDR3 has 16 amino acids. The V and J ends lost 0 bases and 8 bases respectively, with 18 bases between them. As DNA, the CDR3 is TGTGCCAGCAGCTTGGGTAGCCGGGGGCGCCAAGACATTCAGTACTTC. Amino acids: CASSLGSRGRQDIQYF.

This sequence joins TRBV10-2 and TRBJ2-5, with D hard to call. Germline loops: CDR1 WSHSY, CDR2 SAAADI. This CDR3 region has 13 residues. V was shortened by 7 bases and J by 0 bases, with 9 bases between the two germline ends. In DNA, the CDR3 is TGCGCCAGCACTGACTGGAACCAAGAGACCCAGTACTTC. Amino acid sequence: CASTDWNQETQYF.

The chain employs TRBV25-1 and TRBJ2-2, with TRBD2 identical over 12 bases. Germline V CDR1 and CDR2: MGHDK, SYGVNS. The trim removed 3 bases at V and 5 bases at J, leaving 1 base unmatched. CDR3 length equals 15 residues. CDR3 residues: CASSDTSGGTGELFF. The DNA for the CDR3 is TGTGCCAGCAGTGACACTAGCGGGGGGACCGGGGAGCTGTTTTTT.

The chain joins TRBV4-3 to TRBJ1-1; 9 bases line up with TRBD1. The V segment lost 4 bases and the J segment 5 bases; nucleotides outside the gene matches: 5. The CDR3 has 14 residues. The germline V gene has CDR1 LGHNA and CDR2 YSLEER. For the CDR3, the DNA is TGCGCCAGCAGCCTCGGGACAGGGAGAACTGAAGCTTTCTTT. Protein product: CASSLGTGRTEAFF.

Note on this clone: The same CDR3 is also encoded by other DNA sequences in this sample. The V and J genes are TRBV27 and TRBJ2-1; no clear D gene. CDR1 and CDR2 from the germline V gene are MNHEY and SMNVEV (reference sequence). The CDR3 runs 13 residues. V lost 5 bases and J lost 5, with 10 bases in between. The CDR3 is CASSPFGDNEQFF. CDR3 DNA sequence: TGTGCCAGCAGTCCGTTTGGGGACAATGAGCAGTTCTTC.

The genes are TRBV11-2 and TRBJ2-3, with unresolved D. V lost 6 bases and J lost 2, with 15 bases in between. The germline V gene has CDR1 SGHAT and CDR2 FQNNGV. This CDR3 spans 15 amino acids. CDR3 sequence reads: CASRATLRTTDTQYF. CDR3 DNA sequence: TGTGCCAGCAGGGCTACCCTCAGGACCACAGATACGCAGTATTTT.

The J gene is TRBJ1-5, the V gene TRBV2; tentative D call: TRBD1 (5 bases). CDR1 is SNHLY and CDR2 is FYNNEI in the germline V gene. CDR3 length equals 13 residues. Trimming took off 4 bases at V and 9 bases at J, with 13 bases between the two ends. The CDR3 protein is CASSAGFGAPQHF. The CDR3 DNA reads TGTGCCAGCAGTGCGGGCTTTGGGGCGCCCCAGCATTTT. Based on the CDR3 plus reference TRBV2 and TRBJ1-5, the full variable domain is EPEVTQTPSHQVTQMGQEVILRCVPISNHLYFYWYRQILGQKVEFLVSFYNNEISEKSEIFDDQFSVERPDGSNFTLKIRSTKLEDSAMYFCASSAGFGAPQHFGDGTRLSIL.

V is TRBV29-1 and J is TRBJ2-2; D gene ambiguous. The V gene lost 4 bases and the J gene lost 2 bases, with 11 bases spanning the gap. The CDR3 covers 14 residues. Germline V gives CDR1 SQVTM, CDR2 ANQGSEA. The CDR3: CSVAAVVNTGELFF. CDR3 bases: TGCAGCGTTGCGGCAGTGGTTAACACCGGGGAGCTGTTTTTT.

This chain connects TRBV5-1 to TRBJ2-7; D unclear. Germline V gene sequence: CDR1 SGHRS, CDR2 YFSETQ. CDR3 length equals 13 residues. V lost 0 bases and J 3 bases, leaving 7 bases between the germline ends. CDR3 residues: CASSLVHSYEQYF. Written as DNA, the CDR3 is TGCGCCAGCAGCTTGGTTCACAGCTACGAGCAGTACTTC.

This clone showed up just once. V gene TRBV9 combines with J gene TRBJ2-3; D is undetermined. Germline CDR1 SGDLS, CDR2 YYNGEE. The length of the CDR3 is 14 residues. Trimming took 0 bases from V and 0 from J, leaving 5 bases between them. CDR3 sequence reads: CASSVEHSTDTQYF. Here the CDR3 DNA reads TGTGCCAGCAGCGTAGAACACAGCACAGATACGCAGTATTTT. Complete variable domain (other parts from reference TRBV9 and TRBJ2-3): DSGVTQTPKHLITATGQRVTLRCSPRSGDLSVYWYQQSLDQGLQFLIQYYNGEERAKGNILERFSAQQFPDLHSELNLSSLELGDSALYFCASSVEHSTDTQYFGPGTRLTVL.

The chain has TRBV14 and TRBJ2-5; 8 bases align to TRBD1. The CDR3 sequence is 14 residues long. The V and J ends lost 4 bases and 4 bases, in that order; junction bases with no gene match: 5. The germline V gene encodes CDR1 SGHDN and CDR2 FVKESK. CDR3: CASSRGQGSETQYF. CDR3 in DNA: TGTGCCAGCAGCCGAGGACAGGGTTCAGAGACCCAGTACTTC.

In the case of this clone: A single base is all that separates this from a far larger clone, so a read error is likely. The chain has TRBV6-1 and TRBJ2-3; 10 bases line up with TRBD2. From germline, CDR1 is MNHNS and CDR2 SASEGT. CDR3 length: 15 amino acids. The V and J ends lost 3 bases and 1 base, in that order; junction bases with no gene match: 1. The CDR3 sequence: CASSDGTSGTDTQYF. CDR3 sequence (DNA): TGTGCCAGCAGTGACGGGACTAGCGGCACAGATACGCAGTATTTT.

Remarks on this clone: The same CDR3 arises from other DNA sequences in this sample as well. V is TRBV5-6 and J is TRBJ2-7; TRBD2 might be the D (5 bases). Trimming cost V 0 bases and J 3 bases, with 10 bases left between them. The CDR3 sequence is 14 residues long. In germline, CDR1 is SGHDT, CDR2 YYEEEE. The chain's CDR3 is CASSLGVGVYEQYF. The CDR3 region has the DNA TGTGCCAGCAGCTTGGGGGTCGGGGTCTACGAGCAGTACTTC. Combining the CDR3 with reference TRBV5-6 and TRBJ2-7 gives the whole variable domain DAGVTQSPTHLIKTRGQQVTLRCSPKSGHDTVSWYQQALGQGPQFIFQYYEEEERQRGNFPDRFSGHQFPNYSSELNVNALLLGDSALYLCASSLGVGVYEQYFGPGTRLTVT.

This chain uses TRBV25-1 with TRBJ2-1; D not resolved. Trimming removed 3 bases from V and 5 bases from J, with 8 bases in between. This CDR3 contains 13 residues. CDR1 and CDR2 (germline): MGHDK, SYGVNS. CDR3 amino acids: CASSDGENNEQFF. The CDR3 DNA follows: TGTGCCAGCAGTGATGGAGAAAACAATGAGCAGTTCTTC.

The table lists this clone with a count of one. The chain links TRBV9 to TRBJ2-7, with no clear D. The V gene's germline CDR1 is SGDLS and CDR2 YYNGEE. Trimming pared 0 bases from V and 4 bases from J, leaving 11 bases between. The CDR3 is made up of 14 amino acids. CDR3 residues: CASSVGGMGYEQYF. The CDR3 DNA sequence: TGTGCCAGCAGCGTAGGTGGCATGGGGTACGAGCAGTACTTC.

The chain uses TRBV7-6 and TRBJ1-1; TRBD1 aligns across 7 bases. Germline loops: CDR1 SGHVS, CDR2 FNYEAQ. With V trimmed by 5 bases and J by 3 bases, 9 bases remained unmatched. The CDR3 runs to 15 residues. This chain's CDR3 is CASSGRQGLDTEAFF. CDR3 DNA: TGTGCCAGCAGCGGTAGACAGGGTTTAGACACTGAAGCTTTCTTT.

The chain has TRBV5-4 and TRBJ2-7; D gene unclear. Trimming took off 3 bases at V and 5 bases at J, with 9 bases between the two ends. Germline CDR1 is SGHNT and CDR2 is YYREEE (reference sequence). The CDR3 has 12 amino acids. This chain's CDR3 is CASSSPWDEQYF. The CDR3 DNA reads TGTGCCAGCAGCTCCCCCTGGGACGAGCAGTACTTC.

The table lists this clone with many counts. The V gene is TRBV7-9, the J gene TRBJ2-5; 9 positions match TRBD1. Per germline, CDR1 SEHNR and CDR2 FQNEAQ (reference sequence). Trimming at V came to 4 bases and at J to 5 bases, leaving 8 bases not matched to a gene. The CDR3 is 15 residues long. In DNA form, the CDR3 reads TGTGCCAGCAGCTATAGCCGGACAGGGGAGGAGACCCAGTACTTC. This gives the protein CASSYSRTGEETQYF.

This clone appeared a few times. V gene TRBV7-6 combines with J gene TRBJ1-1, with D unresolved. The V end lost 1 base, the J end lost 0 bases, and 3 bases lay between the germline ends. This CDR3 spans 13 amino acids. Germline loops: CDR1 SGHVS, CDR2 FNYEAQ. The CDR3 sequence: CASSLEMNTEAFF. The CDR3 coding sequence is TGTGCCAGCAGCTTAGAGATGAACACTGAAGCTTTCTTT.

V gene TRBV25-1 combines with J gene TRBJ2-7; no clear D. Trimming removed 4 bases from V and 4 bases from J, with 20 bases in between. Germline assignment: CDR1 MGHDK and CDR2 SYGVNS. The CDR3 runs to 16 residues. The CDR3 DNA reads as TGTGCCAGCAGTGTCGGACCGGGTCCAGCCTCATACGAGCAGTACTTC. Protein: CASSVGPGPASYEQYF.

Turning to this clone: It is likely a read error: a sequence one base away is far more abundant. The chain employs TRBV9 and TRBJ2-3, with D possibly being TRBD2 (6 bases). CDR1 is SGDLS and CDR2 is YYNGEE in the germline V gene. With 3 bases removed from V and 6 bases from J, the gap between germline ends came to 17 bases. This CDR3 comprises 15 residues. CDR3 protein: CASSEGGNIGDTQYF. The DNA for the CDR3 is TGTGCCAGCAGCGAAGGCGGGAATATCGGCGATACGCAGTATTTT.

This clone was counted between two and nine times. The genes are TRBV6-4 and TRBJ2-2; 7 nucleotides match TRBD2. The germline gives CDR1 MRHNA, CDR2 SNTAGT. The CDR3 is made up of 14 amino acids. The trim removed 0 bases at V and 6 bases at J, leaving 1 base unmatched. CDR3 coding DNA: TGTGCCAGCAGTGACTCGCGGGAGCCCGGGGAGCTGTTTTTT. Encoded protein: CASSDSREPGELFF.

The J gene is TRBJ2-3, the V gene TRBV6-8, with 7 bases identical to TRBD2. Per germline, CDR1 MNHGY and CDR2 SAAAGT. V shed 4 bases, J shed 3 bases, and the junction held 7 bases outside the gene matches. The length of the CDR3 is 15 residues. The CDR3 nucleotides are TGTGCCAGCAGTTCGGGCCTAGCGGTTACAGATACGCAGTATTTT. Its protein is CASSSGLAVTDTQYF.